The 24 T cell receptor beta chains below come from one sample, sequenced in a study of T cell responses to AZD1222 COVID-19 vaccine. Some clones are missing from TCRdb's copy, which holds only in-frame ones; the method was immunoSEQ multiplex PCR. The sample includes some 130,000 clones, 90% of them seen just once. Sequencing used peripheral blood, obtained on day 0 of AZD1222 vaccination. All receptors derive from an adult in good health.

The table lists this clone with a count of one. The chain links TRBV29-1 to TRBJ1-2; D gene uncertain. CDR3 length: 11 amino acids. The V end lost 5 bases, the J end lost 2 bases, and 6 bases lay between the germline ends. The germline CDR1 and CDR2 sequences are SQVTM and ANQGSEA. The CDR3 is CSVQGNYGYTF. The CDR3 nucleotides read TGCAGCGTTCAAGGAAACTATGGCTACACCTTC.

This clone was counted a single time. The V and J genes are TRBV5-1 and TRBJ2-7; TRBD2 might be the D (6 bases). The V gene lost 0 bases and the J gene lost 7 bases, with 17 bases spanning the gap. There are 15 residues in the CDR3. Germline V lookup: CDR1 SGHRS, CDR2 YFSETQ. This CDR3 reads CASSLVPSGGGEQYF. CDR3 bases: TGCGCCAGCAGCTTGGTGCCCTCCGGGGGAGGAGAGCAGTACTTC.

CDR3 in DNA: TGCGCCAGCAGCCAAGATTGGCGTTTAGGGGATGAGCAGTTCTTC. Translating it yields CASSQDWRLGDEQFF. This chain connects TRBV4-3 to TRBJ2-1, with D possibly being TRBD1 (5 bases). The CDR3 length is 15 residues. CDR1 is LGHNA, CDR2 YSLEER, per germline. The V gene lost 0 bases and the J gene lost 8 bases, with 14 bases spanning the gap.

The V gene is TRBV2, the J gene TRBJ2-2; 10 nucleotides align to TRBD2. Per germline, CDR1 SNHLY and CDR2 FYNNEI. V lost 6 bases to trimming and J lost 0 bases; unmatched junction nucleotides: 10. This CDR3 contains 18 residues. The CDR3 nucleotides are TGTGCCAGCAGAGAGGTGCTAGCGGGGGACGCGAACACCGGGGAGCTGTTTTTT. This gives the protein CASREVLAGDANTGELFF.

The chain is built from TRBV5-1 and TRBJ1-2, with D perhaps TRBD1 (6 bases). This CDR3 is built from 15 residues. Looked up from germline, CDR1 is SGHRS and CDR2 is YFSETQ. The ends were cut back, 0 bases at V and 8 bases at J, with 17 bases in the middle. In nucleotides, the CDR3 is TGCGCCAGCAGCTTGGAGCGTCCCAGGGGATCAGGCTACACCTTC. The encoded protein is CASSLERPRGSGYTF.

The CDR3 sequence: CAISEGQSNANYGYTF. The CDR3 bases are TGTGCCATCAGCGAGGGACAGTCTAACGCTAACTATGGCTACACCTTC. The chain couples TRBV10-3 to TRBJ1-2; 7 bases are a match to TRBD1. The germline CDR1 and CDR2 sequences are ENHRY and SYGVKD. This CDR3 has 16 residues. The V segment lost 6 bases and the J segment 0 bases; nucleotides outside the gene matches: 10.

The genes are TRBV29-1 and TRBJ1-2, with D unresolved. Germline V gene sequence: CDR1 SQVTM, CDR2 ANQGSEA. This CDR3 comprises 12 residues. The ends were cut back, 7 bases at V and 2 bases at J, with 11 bases in the middle. CDR3 residues: CSAENSNYGYTF. The CDR3 region has the DNA TGCAGCGCGGAAAACAGCAACTATGGCTACACCTTC.

This clone was seen once. The chain is built from TRBV24-1 and TRBJ1-1; possibly TRBD1 for D (5 bases). V dropped 3 bases and J dropped 3 bases, with 7 bases sitting between them. CDR3 length: 13 amino acids. CDR1 is KGHDR and CDR2 is SFDVKD in the germline V gene. This CDR3 is CATSDGDYTEAFF. The CDR3 region has the DNA TGTGCCACCAGTGATGGGGACTACACTGAAGCTTTCTTT.

Details on this clone: The junction shows a germline mismatch at one end, possibly a read error. The chain carries TRBV28 and TRBJ2-7; 15 nucleotides line up with TRBD2. Germline CDR1 MDHEN, CDR2 SYDVKM. The CDR3 totals 15 residues. CDR3 residues: CASSRGTSGGTNKDF. CDR3 sequence (DNA): TGTGCCAGCAGCCGAGGGACTAGCGGGGGGACGAACAAGGACTTC.

This chain connects TRBV28 to TRBJ1-6; the D gene is possibly TRBD1 (6 bases). This CDR3 spans 14 amino acids. With 3 bases removed from V and 5 bases from J, the gap between germline ends came to 8 bases. CDR1 is MDHEN, CDR2 SYDVKM, per germline. The CDR3 loop is CASSFRGNNSPLHF. CDR3 DNA: TGTGCCAGCAGTTTCAGGGGTAATAATTCACCCCTCCACTTT. Full variable domain (remainder filled in from reference TRBV28 and TRBJ1-6): DVKVTQSSRYLVKRTGEKVFLECVQDMDHENMFWYRQDPGLGLRLIYFSYDVKMKEKGDIPEGYSVSREKKERFSLILESASTNQTSMYLCASSFRGNNSPLHFGNGTRLTVT.

The chain links TRBV19 to TRBJ1-1; D call uncertain. CDR1 and CDR2 from the germline V gene are LNHDA and SQIVND (reference sequence). The CDR3 has 16 residues. Trimming took 5 bases from V and 4 from J, leaving 20 bases between them. In nucleotides, the CDR3 is TGTGCCAGTAGTCCGGATTTTTCGGCTCCCGCCACTGAAGCTTTCTTT. Translating it yields CASSPDFSAPATEAFF.

The chain links TRBV6-1 to TRBJ2-7; 8 positions match TRBD1. Germline V gene lookup returns CDR1 MNHNS and CDR2 SASEGT. The CDR3 length is 14 residues. V lost 2 bases, J lost 6 bases, and 6 bases stayed unmatched. CDR3 residues: CASSELQGVGEQYF. The CDR3 DNA sequence: TGTGCCAGCAGTGAATTACAGGGGGTCGGCGAGCAGTACTTC.

A note on this clone: One end of the junction fails to match germline, which may point to a read error. The rearrangement links TRBV4-1 to TRBJ1-5; D is perhaps TRBD1 (5 bases). Germline lookup yields CDR1 MGHRA and CDR2 YSYEKL. The CDR3 has 13 amino acids. The CDR3 DNA reads as TGCGCCAGCAGGGGGCTGGGCAATCAACCCCAGCATTTT. This sequence encodes CASRGLGNQPQHF.

V usage is TRBV19 and J usage is TRBJ1-1, with D perhaps TRBD1 (6 bases). The V end lost 3 bases, the J end lost 0 bases, and 17 bases lay between the germline ends. The CDR3 is made up of 17 amino acids. Germline V gene sequence: CDR1 LNHDA, CDR2 SQIVND (reference sequence). CDR3 sequence (DNA): TGTGCCAGTAGTATTCTCCCCAAGACAGGCATGAACACTGAAGCTTTCTTT. It yields the protein CASSILPKTGMNTEAFF.

V is TRBV19 and J is TRBJ1-1; D is unclear. V was cut by 7 bases and J by 1 base, with 7 bases left in between. Germline V gene sequence: CDR1 LNHDA, CDR2 SQIVND (reference sequence). The CDR3 consists of 12 residues. CDR3 in DNA: TGTGCCAGTAATCTAGGGAACACTGAAGCTTTCTTT. Its translation: CASNLGNTEAFF. Full variable domain (outside the CDR3, taken from reference TRBV19 and TRBJ1-1): DGGITQSPKYLFRKEGQNVTLSCEQNLNHDAMYWYRQDPGQGLRLIYYSQIVNDFQKGDIAEGYSVSREKKESFPLTVTSAQKNPTAFYLCASNLGNTEAFFGQGTRLTVV.

V and J are TRBV19 and TRBJ1-1; TRBD1 might be the D (6 bases). Between the trimmed V and J ends, which lost 5 bases and 1 base, there was a span of 8 bases. The CDR3 runs 13 residues. CDR1 and CDR2 from the germline V gene are LNHDA and SQIVND (reference sequence). CDR3 bases: TGTGCCAGTAGTTCACAGGGGAACACTGAAGCTTTCTTT. This translates into CASSSQGNTEAFF.

The chain couples TRBV30 to TRBJ1-2, with 9 bases matching TRBD1. CDR1 is GTSNPN and CDR2 is SVGIG in the germline V gene (reference sequence). V was pared by 3 bases and J by 4 bases, with 9 bases of the junction left unmatched. This CDR3 has 15 residues. The DNA for the CDR3 is TGTGCCTGGAGCGCCAAAACAGGGGGCGGCTATGGCTACACCTTC. It specifies CAWSAKTGGGYGYTF.

The chain combines TRBV4-3 with TRBJ1-2; 7 bases agree with TRBD1. Germline CDR1 is LGHNA and CDR2 is YSLEER. The CDR3 totals 15 residues. The V segment lost 1 base and the J segment 8 bases; nucleotides outside the gene matches: 10. The CDR3 region has the DNA TGCGCCAGCAGCCAAGTCCGAGTTTCGGACAGGGGCTACACCTTC. Protein sequence: CASSQVRVSDRGYTF.

The rearrangement links TRBV28 to TRBJ2-3, with 8 bases aligning to TRBD1. The CDR3 is made up of 16 amino acids. Germline CDR1 MDHEN, CDR2 SYDVKM. With V trimmed by 1 base and J by 0 bases, 3 bases remained unmatched. The CDR3 loop is CASSLYQGASTDTQYF. CDR3 in DNA: TGTGCCAGCAGTTTATACCAGGGGGCAAGCACAGATACGCAGTATTTT.

The CDR3 here is CASSVDGSSGNTIYF. CDR3 sequence (DNA): TGTGCCAGCAGCGTAGACGGTTCCTCTGGAAACACCATATATTTT. J is TRBJ1-3 and V is TRBV9, with D hard to call. Deletions cut 0 bases from V and 0 bases from J, with 7 bases between. This CDR3 spans 15 amino acids. Germline V CDR1 and CDR2: SGDLS, YYNGEE.

The rearrangement joins TRBV4-3 to TRBJ2-1, with 8 nucleotides matching TRBD1. With 1 base clipped from V and 5 bases from J, the junction kept 4 bases outside the gene matches. The V gene's germline CDR1 is LGHNA and CDR2 YSLEER. This CDR3 comprises 15 residues. The CDR3 spells CASSQGQGLDNEQFF. For the CDR3, the DNA is TGCGCCAGCAGCCAAGGACAGGGGTTGGACAATGAGCAGTTCTTC.

This clone is a singleton in its sample. The chain employs TRBV6-5 and TRBJ2-1, with TRBD1 matching 7 bases. Trimming cost V 0 bases and J 7 bases; bases outside gene matches: 3. Germline V CDR1 and CDR2: MNHEY, SVGAGI. The CDR3 spans 14 residues. The CDR3 loop reads CASSYSTGRNEQFF. The CDR3 bases are TGTGCCAGCAGTTACTCGACAGGGCGGAATGAGCAGTTCTTC.

The chain uses TRBV9 and TRBJ1-5; no clear D. This CDR3 has 12 amino acids. V gave up 8 bases and J gave up 5 bases, with 11 bases separating them. Germline values: CDR1 SGDLS, CDR2 YYNGEE. The CDR3, as DNA: TGTGCCAGGCTGTACGGTCATCAGCCCCAGCATTTT. Translating gives CARLYGHQPQHF.

The genes are TRBV28 and TRBJ1-6; weak D call: TRBD1 (5 bases). CDR1 MDHEN and CDR2 SYDVKM come from the germline V gene. With 4 bases removed from V and 2 bases from J, the gap between germline ends came to 12 bases. This CDR3 has 16 amino acids. The CDR3, as DNA: TGTGCCAGCAGTTGGGGGGAGGGACCCTATAATTCACCCCTCCACTTT. It codes for CASSWGEGPYNSPLHF.